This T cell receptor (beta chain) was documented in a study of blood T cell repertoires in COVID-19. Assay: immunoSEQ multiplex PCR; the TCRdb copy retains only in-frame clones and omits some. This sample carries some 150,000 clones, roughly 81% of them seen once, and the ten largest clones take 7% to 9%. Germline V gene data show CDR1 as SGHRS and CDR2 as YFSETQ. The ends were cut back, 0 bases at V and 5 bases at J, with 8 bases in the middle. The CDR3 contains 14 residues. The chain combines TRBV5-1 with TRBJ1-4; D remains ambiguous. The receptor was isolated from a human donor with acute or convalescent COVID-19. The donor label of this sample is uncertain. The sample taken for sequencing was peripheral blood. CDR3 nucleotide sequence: TGCGCCAGCAGCTTGGACCAGCGAAATGAAAAACTGTTTTTT. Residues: CASSLDQRNEKLFF. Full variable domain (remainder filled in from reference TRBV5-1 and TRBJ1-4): KAGVTQTPRYLIKTRGQQVTLSCSPISGHRSVSWYQQTPGQGLQFLFEYFSETQRNKGNFPGRFSGRQFSNSRSEMNVSTLELGDSALYLCASSLDQRNEKLFFGSGTQLSVL.